The clone carrying this TCR beta chain appeared a few times. Antigen: not known. This sample is part of a study of cytomegalovirus exposure and HLA in healthy donors. The study's findings and limits: What a later analysis reportedly showed was that an Asian-associated ancestry cluster had fewer N-insertions than the approximately 670-donor mean. Later analysis showed TCR association rates varying by HLA locus, highest for DRB1 and lowest for HLA-C. A link between a missense DCLRE1C variant and TCR beta V- and J-gene trimming emerged from a later analysis. Sequences of the TCR beta chain were said to predict the HLA-A and HLA-B alleles of most subjects accurately.

Germline trimming cut 5 bases from V and 0 bases from J; bases unmatched to any gene: 4. CDR1 and CDR2 from the germline V gene are SQVTM and ANQGSEA. This CDR3 is 13 amino acids long. The PCR contained 60 Vbeta and 13 Jbeta primers. Libraries were prepared by immunoSEQ multiplex PCR; TCRdb keeps only in-frame clonotypes and omits some of them. The sample consists of about 130,000 clones, around 8.5% of them appearing once. V is TRBV29-1 and J is TRBJ2-7; 7 bases align to TRBD2. The receptor comes from a man aged 35 to 55 in good health and CMV-seronegative. Input material: PBMCs. CDR3 loop: CSVTGGSSYEQYF. Written as DNA, the CDR3 is TGCAGCGTTACGGGGGGTAGCTCCTACGAGCAGTACTTC.